This T cell receptor (beta chain) was profiled in a study of immune heterogeneity within non-small cell lung tumors. Germline CDR1 and CDR2: SGHTA and FQGNSA. Trimming stripped 1 base from V and 3 bases from J, with 6 bases between. This CDR3 spans 13 amino acids. The authors amplified TCR beta CDR3 by multiplex PCR with 32 V and 13 J primers. Each CDR3 protein gets one entry after TCRdb re-called the multiplex PCR reads with MiXCR. This sample carries about 12,000 distinct CDR3 sequences, about 25% of them seen once, and the ten largest clones take 10% to 15%. Bulk tumor genomic DNA served as template, at approximately 580 ng per sample. Several biopsies per primary tumor were taken during surgery, spaced as far apart as possible. Curative operations were performed on patients who had untreated, newly diagnosed non-small cell lung cancer. Comment on this clonotype: Since a much larger clone is just one base distant, this may be a read error.

This receptor was taken from a man in his fifties or sixties with non-small cell lung cancer. The chain couples TRBV7-2 to TRBJ1-1; D not certain. Sequenced input: lung tumor tissue. CDR3 bases: TGTGCCAGCAGCTTAGATCAGGACACTGAAGCTTTCTTT. Protein product: CASSLDQDTEAFF.